Included here is one T cell receptor beta chain sequence, with context. Its antigen is currently not known. Base qualities are not provided; no much larger clone lies one nucleotide away. The data belong to a study of CD8+ T cells in alopecia areata (dated by TCRdb to about 2018). For the study in its entirety: Treated patients were enrolled in an open-label pilot trial of oral tofacitinib, 5 to 10 mg twice daily, for moderate-to-severe alopecia areata. Patients received tofacitinib for 6 to 18 months and were then followed off drug for 6 months to check for delayed response and recurrence. For the treated patients, the SALT score, which quantifies what percentage of scalp surface area is affected, served as the measure of disease severity. High-throughput TCRbeta sequencing was used to examine T cell clonal expansion in alopecia areata in both the C3H/HeJ mouse model and human patients. Scalp tissue and sorted CD4+ and CD8+ peripheral blood T cells from patchy and totalis/universalis alopecia areata patients and from healthy controls were covered by human TCRbeta sequencing. Tofacitinib-treated patients had biopsies at baseline and at 4 and 24 weeks of treatment, with a later scalp biopsy in several patients. Scalp clonality was compared among normal scalp (n=4), patchy alopecia areata scalp (n=8), and alopecia totalis/universalis scalp (n=8). RNA was extracted with the PAXgene miRNA kit for fixed scalp, the miRNeasy kit for PBMCs, and the RNeasy kit for mouse skin. TCRbeta CDR3 regions were amplified by immunoSEQ multiplex PCR with 35 Vbeta forward and 13 Jbeta reverse primers.

V loses 4 bases of germline sequence and J loses 5 bases, and the interval between the two ends is 6 bases. The CDR3 runs 12 residues from the cysteine to the phenylalanine. This entry keeps only the CDR3 DNA: 36 bases, framed from base 1. The germline V gene encodes CDR1 SGHVS and CDR2 FQNEAQ. General conclusions and limits of the study: Scalp clonality and the number of expanded CD8+ clones among the top 100 scalp clones were significantly decreased by tofacitinib. Higher clonality and more expanded CD8+ clones were observed in lesional scalp than in normal scalp, particularly in alopecia totalis/universalis, a finding suggestive of antigenic drive. Many expanded lesional clones persisted in scalp and blood during tofacitinib treatment, which may partly explain relapse after stopping treatment. Unlike mouse skin, which is dominated by gammadelta T cells, normal human skin has resident alphabeta T cells that are also sequenced, and this complicates analysis of the scalp TCR repertoire. Compared with mice, TCR sequences shared between patients were less clear, possibly partly because of HLA diversity across the patient population. The treated cohort was small, with a single nonresponder, so links between baseline CD8+ expansion and response need larger studies.

Library preparation employed the immunoSEQ multiplex PCR assay. To provide template for TCR sequencing, every sample had RNA extracted and reverse transcribed into cDNA. SuperScript III was used to make first-strand cDNA, primed with a 2:1 mix of oligo-dT and random hexamers. A synthetic immune receptor repertoire was used to gauge amplification bias, and whatever bias remained was removed computationally. The paper's data handling went like this. After raw reads were preprocessed to remove errors, the CDR3 was defined following IMGT conventions as running from the conserved cysteine to phenylalanine. Clonality was computed as 1 minus the Shannon entropy, with the entropy normalized by log2 of the number of productive unique TCRs. Whether scalp clones were CD4 or CD8 was inferred by matching scalp TCRbeta sequences against CD4 and CD8 repertoires sorted from blood. The immuneACCESS repertoire file appears here via TCRdb, limited to in-frame rearrangements. These files lack a portion of the clones; in checked studies, under half of the deficit traces to unresolved V genes, and the cause of the others is not known. The V and J calls and the clone size are those of that table, but D and trimming were determined from the DNA. In all, the sample holds about 140,000 clones, and 65% to 90% of those were seen once. 25% of the sample is taken by the ten largest.

The time point label for this specimen denotes: less than five weeks on oral tofacitinib. Per the publication, the treatment or condition label means: oral pan-JAK inhibitor, 5-10 mg twice daily. Lesional scalp punch biopsies and peripheral blood were collected from alopecia areata patients. PBMCs were isolated by density centrifugation and stained for CD3, CD4 and CD8, after which CD4+ and CD8+ T cells were sorted on a FACSAria. The sequence was obtained from a human donor with alopecia areata. Rearrangement joined TRBV7-8 to TRBJ2-1; the D gene is not confidently resolved. Source: CD8+ T cells sorted from blood, taken at week 4, from a patient treated with tofacitinib. The CDR3 reads as follows: CASSSTDNEQFF. The nucleotides read TGTGCCAGCAGCTCTACAGACAATGAGCAGTTCTTC.